A single T cell receptor beta chain is shown here with its context. Its antigen remains unknown. The data are from a study of blood T cells in healthy people across ages. Using a J-beta primer mix together with a sample-barcoded 5' primer, a second PCR was run for roughly 6 to 12 cycles. TCRdb recomputed calls from the 5' RACE reads with MiXCR, one row per CDR3 protein. The sample contains about 730,000 distinct CDR3 sequences, 40% to 45% of which appear only once. The germline gives CDR1 SGDLS, CDR2 YYNGEE. The CDR3 is 12 amino acids. Study-wide results and limits: Across samples, TCR beta diversity tracked strongly with naive T cell percentage. Across the age range, TCR beta diversity per million T cells fell in a roughly linear way.

The chain has TRBV9 and TRBJ2-7; weak D call: TRBD2 (6 bases). The DNA end favors TRBJ2-4, so the J call may be wrong. Sequences were obtained from blood. The receptor's source is a woman aged 60-75 years in good health. The CDR3, as DNA: TGTGCCAGCAGCCCCAGGGAGGACATTCAGTACTTC. Translation: CASSPREDIQYF.